The present T cell receptor beta chain was sequenced within a study of Ad26.COV2.S vaccination and SARS-CoV-2 variants. Treatment given: roughly 18 received Ad26.COV2.S at low or high dose, single or two shots; roughly five received placebo; per-sample allocation not given. Vaccine and placebo recipients were sampled on day 63 after the first injection. The assay was immunoSEQ multiplex PCR, and TCRdb's table has in-frame clones only and misses some. The profile shows around 270,000 clones, 70% to 90% of them singletons. This clone was counted a few times. This TCR derives from a person between 18 and 65 years old who received the Ad26.COV2.S COVID-19 vaccine or a placebo. The sample was peripheral blood, taken in a trial of Ad26.COV2.S vaccine versus placebo.

In nucleotides, the CDR3 is TGTGCCAGCAGCTTAAGCGGGGGGGCCTACGAGCAGTACTTC. Translated, it gives CASSLSGGAYEQYF. This sequence joins TRBV7-2 and TRBJ2-7, with 10 positions matching TRBD2. CDR1 is SGHTA and CDR2 is FQGNSA in the germline V gene. CDR3 size: 14 residues. The V and J ends lost 2 bases and 2 bases, in that order; junction bases with no gene match: 0.